The sequence of this TCR beta chain was determined in a study of T cell changes during pregnancy in multiple sclerosis. The protocol was immunoSEQ multiplex PCR, while the TCRdb copy is restricted to in-frame clones and leaves out a portion. The sample lists some 46,000 clones, roughly 92% seen once, with 1% to 1.5% in the top ten. The TCR originated in a female donor with multiple sclerosis, enrolled in a pregnancy study. The sequencing input was peripheral blood.

The CDR3 region has the DNA TGCGCCAGCAGCTTGCCCGGGACGGCGAACACTGAAGCTTTCTTT. It translates to CASSLPGTANTEAFF. V gene TRBV5-1 combines with J gene TRBJ1-1; D may be TRBD1 (5 bases). V gave up 1 base and J gave up 1 base, with 11 bases separating them. Germline assignment: CDR1 SGHRS and CDR2 YFSETQ. CDR3 size: 15 residues.